This record covers a single T cell receptor (beta chain). What it binds is unknown. These data are taken from a study of graft-versus-host responses after intestinal transplantation. Sequencing was performed with immunoSEQ multiplex PCR; in TCRdb, only in-frame clones are kept and a portion is missing. The sample holds about 15,000 clones, roughly 80% seen once. Graft tissue was processed to release intraepithelial and lamina propria lymphocytes. The CDR3 totals 17 residues. Trimming stripped 5 bases from V and 0 bases from J, with 20 bases between. Study-level findings and limits: Analysis identified GvH clones in recipient marrow, with some appearing first in ileum or blood.

The input for sequencing was ileum tissue, taken roughly 450 days after intestinal transplant. The genes are TRBV5-3 and TRBJ1-1; possibly TRBD1 for D (6 bases). TRBV5-3 is identified as an open reading frame with a role that is uncertain. This receptor was taken from a human patient who received an intestinal transplant, so some T cells may come from the graft donor. CDR3 loop: CARRPSGARTMNTEAFF. The DNA for the CDR3 is TGTGCCAGAAGGCCCTCAGGGGCGAGGACCATGAACACTGAAGCTTTCTTT.